This TCR beta chain emerged from a study of cytomegalovirus exposure and HLA in healthy donors. The wider study: From HLA-typed donors, an early data release held approximately 85 million unique TCRs.

The germline V and J ends were trimmed by 6 bases and 9 bases, with 12 bases remaining between them. Germline V CDR1 and CDR2: DFQATT, SNEGSKA (reference sequence). This CDR3 comprises 11 residues. Study results and caveats: Several of the most significant clusters appeared linked to common viral pathogens, based on a later analysis.

A word on this clone: Its antigen is not known.

The PCR had 60 Vbeta and 13 Jbeta primers. Profiling relied on immunoSEQ multiplex PCR, and the TCRdb table lists in-frame clones only, not all of them. The sample has 40,000 or so clones, around 69% seen once. The sequence was collected from a woman under 40 in good health and CMV-seronegative. Sequencing was carried out using PBMCs. The V gene is TRBV20-1, the J gene TRBJ2-1; a weak D match, TRBD2 (5 bases). The CDR3: CSAVLGAEQFF. Here the CDR3 DNA reads TGCAGTGCAGTACTAGGTGCTGAGCAGTTCTTC.